The 10 T cell receptor beta chains given below trace back to one sample, sequenced in a study of T cell responses to AZD1222 COVID-19 vaccine. TCRdb keeps only in-frame clones here, not all; method: immunoSEQ multiplex PCR. The sample has around 100,000 clones; more than 70% are singletons. Sample: peripheral blood, taken on day 0 of MenACWY control vaccination. These TCRs come from an adult in good health.

This chain links TRBV29-1 with TRBJ1-4, with no clear D. The germline V gene encodes CDR1 SQVTM and CDR2 ANQGSEA. This CDR3 region has 12 residues. The V and J ends lost 6 bases and 5 bases respectively, with 10 bases between them. In DNA, the CDR3 is TGCAGCGTAGCGGACGGAAATGAAAAACTGTTTTTT. Protein sequence: CSVADGNEKLFF.

V and J are TRBV28 and TRBJ2-7; the D gene is possibly TRBD1 (5 bases). Germline CDR1 is MDHEN and CDR2 is SYDVKM. The V and J ends lost 7 bases and 2 bases respectively, with 15 bases between them. The CDR3 runs 14 residues. Written as DNA, the CDR3 is TGTGCCAGCACCCCTCCCCGGACAACCTACGAGCAGTACTTC. Residues: CASTPPRTTYEQYF. Full variable domain (missing parts from reference TRBV28 and TRBJ2-7): DVKVTQSSRYLVKRTGEKVFLECVQDMDHENMFWYRQDPGLGLRLIYFSYDVKMKEKGDIPEGYSVSREKKERFSLILESASTNQTSMYLCASTPPRTTYEQYFGPGTRLTVT.

In this sample, this clone turned up once. This sequence joins TRBV28 and TRBJ2-7, with 10 positions matching TRBD2. The CDR3 loop spans 15 amino acids. The junction had 5 bases not matched to a gene; V was cut back by 5 bases and J by 1 base. Per germline, CDR1 MDHEN and CDR2 SYDVKM. The CDR3 here is CASSTRTSGSYEQYF. CDR3 bases: TGTGCCAGCAGTACCCGGACTAGCGGTTCCTACGAGCAGTACTTC. The full variable domain, in which reference TRBV28 and TRBJ2-7 provide the parts outside the CDR3, is DVKVTQSSRYLVKRTGEKVFLECVQDMDHENMFWYRQDPGLGLRLIYFSYDVKMKEKGDIPEGYSVSREKKERFSLILESASTNQTSMYLCASSTRTSGSYEQYFGPGTRLTVT.

The chain has TRBV9 and TRBJ2-3; D call uncertain. CDR3 length: 14 residues. The ends were cut back, 0 bases at V and 2 bases at J, with 7 bases in the middle. CDR1 is SGDLS, CDR2 YYNGEE, per germline. The CDR3 loop reads CASSVGGDTDTQYF. The CDR3 region has the DNA TGTGCCAGCAGCGTAGGTGGCGACACAGATACGCAGTATTTT.

The chain employs TRBV4-3 and TRBJ2-2; no definite D call. Germline V gene data show CDR1 as LGHNA and CDR2 as YSLEER. V was cut by 0 bases and J by 6 bases, with 11 bases left in between. The CDR3 length is 15 residues. The CDR3 is CASSQELPSSGELFF. Here the CDR3 DNA reads TGCGCCAGCAGCCAAGAATTGCCCAGCTCCGGGGAGCTGTTTTTT.

J is TRBJ1-2 and V is TRBV28, with TRBD1 matching 7 bases. This CDR3 spans 15 amino acids. Germline CDR1 MDHEN, CDR2 SYDVKM. Unmatched junction bases numbered 14, after V lost 8 bases and J lost 5 bases. Here the CDR3 reads CASAPRQGPLYGYTF. CDR3 nucleotide sequence: TGTGCCAGCGCTCCAAGACAGGGTCCCCTTTATGGCTACACCTTC.

The gene calls are TRBV5-4 and TRBJ2-1; D is unclear. V dropped 1 base and J dropped 2 bases, with 10 bases sitting between them. The CDR3 extends over 15 amino acids. The germline V gene encodes CDR1 SGHNT and CDR2 YYREEE (reference sequence). In nucleotides, the CDR3 is TGTGCCAGCAGCTTGCCCGGCCCGACCTACAATGAGCAGTTCTTC. Its protein is CASSLPGPTYNEQFF.

The V call is TRBV10-1, the J call TRBJ2-5; TRBD2 matches at 11 bases. V lost 6 bases to trimming and J lost 5 bases; unmatched junction nucleotides: 2. The CDR3 has 13 amino acids. Germline CDR1 and CDR2: WNHNN and SYGVQD (reference sequence). CDR3 DNA sequence: TGCGCCAGCAGCGGACTAGCGGGTGAGACCCAGTACTTC. Its translation is CASSGLAGETQYF.

The chain has TRBV19 and TRBJ2-5; 8 nucleotides line up with TRBD1. Trimming cost V 3 bases and J 5 bases; bases outside gene matches: 2. Germline CDR1 reads LNHDA; CDR2 reads SQIVND (reference sequence). The CDR3 runs to 13 residues. CDR3 sequence (DNA): TGTGCCAGTAGTATGGACAGGGAGGAGACCCAGTACTTC. Amino acid sequence: CASSMDREETQYF.

The chain employs TRBV9 and TRBJ2-5, with 10 positions matching TRBD1. The CDR3 sequence is 15 residues long. The trim removed 4 bases at V and 4 bases at J, leaving 7 bases unmatched. Germline-derived CDR1 and CDR2 are SGDLS and YYNGEE. This CDR3 reads CASSPGTGEVETQYF. The CDR3 DNA reads as TGTGCCAGCAGCCCCGGGACAGGGGAGGTAGAGACCCAGTACTTC.